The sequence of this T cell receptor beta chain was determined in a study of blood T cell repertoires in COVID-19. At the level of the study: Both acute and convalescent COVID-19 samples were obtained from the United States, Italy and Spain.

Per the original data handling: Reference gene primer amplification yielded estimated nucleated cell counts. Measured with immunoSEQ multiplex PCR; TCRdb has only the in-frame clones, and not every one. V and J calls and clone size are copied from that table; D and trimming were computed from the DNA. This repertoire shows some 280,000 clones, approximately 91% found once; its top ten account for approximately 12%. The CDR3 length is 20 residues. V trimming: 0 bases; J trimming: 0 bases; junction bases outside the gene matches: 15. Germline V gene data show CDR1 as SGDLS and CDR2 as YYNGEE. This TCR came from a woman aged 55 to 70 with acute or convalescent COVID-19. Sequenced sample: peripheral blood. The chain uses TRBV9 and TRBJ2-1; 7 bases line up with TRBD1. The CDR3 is CASSVDGRPGQISSYNEQFF. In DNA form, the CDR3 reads TGTGCCAGCAGCGTAGATGGGAGACCGGGACAGATCAGCTCCTACAATGAGCAGTTCTTC.